Listed below are T cell receptor beta chains from one sample, sequenced in a study of blood T cell repertoires in COVID-19. Clones were sequenced by immunoSEQ multiplex PCR, and TCRdb holds only the in-frame ones, with some missing. The table shows approximately 120,000 clones, with approximately 85% occurring only once. Sequencing was carried out using peripheral blood. These receptor sequences come from a human donor in a cohort sampled during active COVID-19. The CDR3 runs from the conserved cysteine through the conserved F or W. The D gene is left open where the match is weak. Clone size, where shown, is once, few, many, or a class for clones that have expanded.

CDR3 DNA,CDR3 protein,D gene,CDR3 length,V gene,clone size,J gene
TGTGCCAGCAGTTACACCATAGCGGGGGGGTACAATGAGCAGTTCTTC,CASSYTIAGGYNEQFF,TRBD2,16,TRBV6-5,.,TRBJ2-1
TGTGCCAGCAGTTCGTTCGATACGCAGTATTTT,CASSSFDTQYF,.,11,TRBV12-3/TRBV12-4,.,TRBJ2-3
TGTGCCAGCAGCGGTACTCTAAACACTGAAGCTTTCTTT,CASSGTLNTEAFF,.,13,TRBV7-2,.,TRBJ1-1
TGTGCCAGCAGCTTCGGACAGGGGGGCAATGAGCAGTTCTTC,CASSFGQGGNEQFF,TRBD1,14,TRBV13,.,TRBJ2-1
TGTGCCACCAGCATTAGCGGGGTCCGAGATACGCAGTATTTT,CATSISGVRDTQYF,TRBD2,14,TRBV15,.,TRBJ2-3
TGTGCCACCAGCTTCCGGACCACCGGGGTTGGCTACACCTTC,CATSFRTTGVGYTF,.,14,TRBV15,.,TRBJ1-2
TGTGCCAGCAGCTCGGGACTATTAGAGACCCAGTACTTC,CASSSGLLETQYF,TRBD2,13,TRBV7-8,.,TRBJ2-5
TGTGCCTGGAGTGTCTTAGTCGGGACAGGGTCCGAGCAGTACTTC,CAWSVLVGTGSEQYF,TRBD1,15,TRBV30,.,TRBJ2-7
TGTGCCAGCAGCTCTAGACAGGGGCGCGAAGAGACCCAGTACTTC,CASSSRQGREETQYF,TRBD1,15,TRBV5-4,.,TRBJ2-5
TGTGCCGGACAGGGGGTGTATAATTCACCCCTCCACTTT,CAGQGVYNSPLHF,TRBD1,13,TRBV30,few,TRBJ1-6
TGTGCCAGCAGCGTAGGAGGGGACAGGCCTGAAGGCTACACCTTC,CASSVGGDRPEGYTF,TRBD1,15,TRBV9,.,TRBJ1-2
TGTGCCAGCAGTGATGGGACAGGGTGGATGAGGCAGTACTTC,CASSDGTGWMRQYF,TRBD1,14,TRBV6-2/TRBV6-3,.,TRBJ2-7
TGCGCCAGCAGCCCGCCTAGGGGATTTAGCACAGATACGCAGTATTTT,CASSPPRGFSTDTQYF,.,16,TRBV5-1,.,TRBJ2-3
TGTGCCAGTAGTATAGATAGGACAGGGGGCGAAAAACTGTTTTTT,CASSIDRTGGEKLFF,TRBD1,15,TRBV19,once,TRBJ1-4
TGTGCCAGCAGGTACCGACAGGGAAGTTTATCAACTGAAGCTTTCTTT,CASRYRQGSLSTEAFF,TRBD1,16,TRBV6-5,.,TRBJ1-1
TGTGCCAGCACCAAGGGGGGGACGGGCAACCGAGATACGCAGTATTTT,CASTKGGTGNRDTQYF,.,16,TRBV6-6,few,TRBJ2-3
TGTGCCAGCAGCCCCCTGACAGTAGGACAATGGAGCTCCTACAATGAGCAGTTCTTC,CASSPLTVGQWSSYNEQFF,.,19,TRBV3-1/TRBV3-2,once,TRBJ2-1
TGTGCCAGCAGCAAGAGGGTAGCGGACTTATACGAGCAGTACTTC,CASSKRVADLYEQYF,.,15,TRBV6-2/TRBV6-3,.,TRBJ2-7
TGTGCCAGCAGCTTAGTGACGGGGGGCCTAGAGACCCAGTACTTC,CASSLVTGGLETQYF,.,15,TRBV11-2,.,TRBJ2-5
TGTGCCAGCAGCTTAGTCGCGGGGGGACAGGGTACGCAGTATTTT,CASSLVAGGQGTQYF,.,15,TRBV7-2,.,TRBJ2-3
TGTGCCAGCAGTCCCCCACCGGGACAACTTTTT,CASSPPPGQLF,.,11,TRBV6-5,.,TRBJ1-1
TGTGCCAGCAGCTCACGTAGCGGGAGGGCCATCAATGAGCAGTTCTTC,CASSSRSGRAINEQFF,TRBD2,16,TRBV11-3,.,TRBJ2-1
TGCGCCAGCAGCGCTGGGGGTCGGGAGCAGCCCCAGCATTTT,CASSAGGREQPQHF,.,14,TRBV5-1,.,TRBJ1-5
TGTGCCAGCAGCACCCAGGTGAACTATGGCTACACCTTC,CASSTQVNYGYTF,.,13,TRBV9,.,TRBJ1-2
TGTGCCAGCAGTGAAGCGCTTCGTGGGGCGGCTTTCTTT,CASSEALRGAAFF,.,13,TRBV2,.,TRBJ1-1
TGCAGTGCCGCGACTCGGGAGCAGTACTTC,CSAATREQYF,.,10,TRBV20-1,.,TRBJ2-7
TGTGCCAGCAGCTTAACCGGGACAGCCAACTATGGCTACACCTTC,CASSLTGTANYGYTF,TRBD1,15,TRBV5-8,.,TRBJ1-2
TGTGCCAGCAGCTATGCGGTTAGCCCGTCCTACGAGCAGTACTTC,CASSYAVSPSYEQYF,.,15,TRBV7-2,.,TRBJ2-7
TGTGCCAGCAGCTTAGACAGGGGAAAACTGTTTTTT,CASSLDRGKLFF,TRBD1,12,TRBV7-2,few,TRBJ1-4
TGTGCCAGCAGGGCGGGGATCCAAGAGACCCAGTACTTC,CASRAGIQETQYF,.,13,TRBV7-9,once,TRBJ2-5
TGTGCCAGCAGCTTAAGTGGCGGCTGGAATGAGCAGTTCTTC,CASSLSGGWNEQFF,.,14,TRBV7-3,few,TRBJ2-1
TGCAGCGTGAGAGGAGCGGGAAACACCATATATTTT,CSVRGAGNTIYF,.,12,TRBV29-1,once,TRBJ1-3
TGTGCCAGCAGCCCGTGGGGGGGCACAAAGACCCAGTACTTC,CASSPWGGTKTQYF,.,14,TRBV14,once,TRBJ2-5
TGTGCCAGCAGCTTTTCCGGTGGACAGGGAAACGAGCAGTACTTC,CASSFSGGQGNEQYF,TRBD1,15,TRBV6-2/TRBV6-3,.,TRBJ2-7
TGTGCCAGCAGCTCTAGCGGGGGGACCTCCTACAATGAGCAGTTCTTC,CASSSSGGTSYNEQFF,TRBD2,16,TRBV5-4,.,TRBJ2-1
TGCGCCAGCAGCACAGGTTCCTACGAGCAGTACTTC,CASSTGSYEQYF,.,12,TRBV5-1,.,TRBJ2-7
TGTGCCAGTACCAAACAGGGGTGGGGGAATGGCTACACCTTC,CASTKQGWGNGYTF,TRBD1,14,TRBV19,.,TRBJ1-2
TGTGCCAGCGGACGGGACAGTGTTTGGTCACCCCTCCACTTT,CASGRDSVWSPLHF,TRBD1,14,TRBV2,.,TRBJ1-6
TGCGCCAGCAGCCCCATTTTAGAAAATGAGCAGTTCTTC,CASSPILENEQFF,.,13,TRBV5-1,.,TRBJ2-1
TGTGCCAGCAGCTTACAGGGGGACGGGCAGCCCCAGCATTTT,CASSLQGDGQPQHF,TRBD1,14,TRBV7-9,.,TRBJ1-5
TGTGCCAGCAGTGAAGCATCAGGGTTCCCGTCCTACGAGCAGTACTTC,CASSEASGFPSYEQYF,.,16,TRBV6-1,once,TRBJ2-7
TGTGCCAGCAGTTATGGGACACGAGGTCAGCCCCAGCATTTT,CASSYGTRGQPQHF,.,14,TRBV6-2/TRBV6-3,.,TRBJ1-5
TGTGCCAGCAGTTACGAAGCGGCGAGCACAGATACGCAGTATTTT,CASSYEAASTDTQYF,.,15,TRBV6-5,.,TRBJ2-3
TGTGCCAGCAGCCCCGTAAGACAGGGAAACACCGGGGAGCTGTTTTTT,CASSPVRQGNTGELFF,TRBD1,16,TRBV7-2,.,TRBJ2-2
TGTGCCAGCTCACCTAAGGACAGGGCTTTTAGTGAAAAACTGTTTTTT,CASSPKDRAFSEKLFF,TRBD1,16,TRBV18,.,TRBJ1-4
TGTGCCAGTACCGGGACAGGGCTGAACAATGAGCAGTTCTTC,CASTGTGLNNEQFF,TRBD1,14,TRBV19,.,TRBJ2-1
TGTGCCAGCAGCTCAAGGACAAGGGGGACTGGGGCCAACGTCCTGACTTTC,CASSSRTRGTGANVLTF,.,17,TRBV11-3,.,TRBJ2-6
TGTGCCAGCAGCCAAGGACAGGGGGATGATTCACCCCTCCACTTT,CASSQGQGDDSPLHF,TRBD1,15,TRBV4-2,.,TRBJ1-6
TGTGCCAGCAGCTTATTACAGGGCGTATCTGAAGCTTTCTTT,CASSLLQGVSEAFF,.,14,TRBV5-8,.,TRBJ1-1
TGTGCCAGCAGCCCAATCCCCAGCGGGAGTGAGACCCAGTACTTC,CASSPIPSGSETQYF,TRBD2,15,TRBV7-2,.,TRBJ2-5
TGTGCCAGTAGTACCGGGACAGCAGAGACCCAGTACTTC,CASSTGTAETQYF,TRBD1,13,TRBV19,once,TRBJ2-5
TGTGCCAGCAGTTCGGGGAGCTATGGCTACACCTTC,CASSSGSYGYTF,.,12,TRBV6-5,many,TRBJ1-2
TGTGCCAGCAGTGAAGTTGGACAGAGTGAAGCTTTCTTT,CASSEVGQSEAFF,.,13,TRBV6-1,.,TRBJ1-1